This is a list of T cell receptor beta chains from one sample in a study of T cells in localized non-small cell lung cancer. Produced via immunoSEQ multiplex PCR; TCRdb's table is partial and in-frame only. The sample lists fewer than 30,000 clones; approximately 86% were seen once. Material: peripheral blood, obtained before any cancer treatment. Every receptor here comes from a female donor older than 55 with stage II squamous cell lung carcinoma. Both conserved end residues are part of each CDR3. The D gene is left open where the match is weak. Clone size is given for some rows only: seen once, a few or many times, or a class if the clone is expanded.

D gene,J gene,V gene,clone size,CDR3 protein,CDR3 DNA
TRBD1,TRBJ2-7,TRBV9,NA,CASSVGGTGVEQYF,TGTGCCAGCAGCGTAGGCGGGACAGGGGTCGAGCAGTACTTC
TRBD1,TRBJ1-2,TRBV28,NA,CASTPGQANYGYTF,TGTGCCAGCACCCCCGGACAGGCTAACTATGGCTACACCTTC
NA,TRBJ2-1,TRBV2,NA,CASSDPGLGGVGEQFF,TGTGCCAGCAGTGATCCGGGACTCGGGGGTGTCGGTGAGCAGTTCTTC
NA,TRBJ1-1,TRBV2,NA,CASSELGGGNTEAFF,TGTGCCAGCAGTGAACTAGGGGGGGGGAACACTGAAGCTTTCTTT
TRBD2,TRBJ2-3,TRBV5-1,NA,CASSYLGGSGTDTQYF,TGCGCCAGCAGCTATCTCGGGGGGAGCGGCACAGATACGCAGTATTTT
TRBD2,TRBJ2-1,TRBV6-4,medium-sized,CASSDSAGGSHEQFF,TGTGCCAGCAGTGACTCGGCGGGAGGCTCCCATGAGCAGTTCTTC
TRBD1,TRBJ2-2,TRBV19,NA,CASLRGRELFF,TGTGCCAGTCTCAGGGGGAGGGAGCTGTTTTTT
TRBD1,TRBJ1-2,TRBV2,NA,CASSPDREFGGYTF,TGTGCCAGCAGCCCCGACAGGGAATTTGGAGGCTACACCTTC
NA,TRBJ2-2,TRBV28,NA,CASSLDGADTGELFF,TGTGCCAGCAGTTTAGATGGGGCCGACACCGGGGAGCTGTTTTTT
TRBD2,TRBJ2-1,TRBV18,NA,CASSPDSREAYNEQFF,TGTGCCAGCTCACCTGACTCGCGGGAGGCCTACAATGAGCAGTTCTTC
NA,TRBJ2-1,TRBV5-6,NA,CASSFKAHNEQFF,TGTGCCAGCAGCTTCAAGGCGCACAATGAGCAGTTCTTC
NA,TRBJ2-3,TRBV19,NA,CASSKSDLTADTQYF,TGTGCCAGTAGTAAAAGCGACTTGACGGCAGATACGCAGTATTTT
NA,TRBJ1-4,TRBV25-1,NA,CASSVTRGLNEKLFF,TGTGCCAGCAGTGTAACGAGAGGATTAAATGAAAAACTGTTTTTT
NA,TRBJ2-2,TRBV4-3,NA,CASSIRPAGNTGELFF,TGCGCCAGCAGCATTCGACCAGCGGGGAACACCGGGGAGCTGTTTTTT
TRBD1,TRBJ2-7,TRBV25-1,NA,CASRGTGNEQYF,TGTGCCAGCAGGGGGACAGGGAACGAGCAGTACTTC
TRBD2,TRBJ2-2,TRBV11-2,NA,CASSRGGTGELFF,TGTGCCAGCAGCAGGGGAGGGACCGGGGAGCTGTTTTTT
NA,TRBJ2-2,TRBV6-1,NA,CASSARVNTGELFF,TGTGCCAGCAGTGCCAGGGTGAACACCGGGGAGCTGTTTTTT
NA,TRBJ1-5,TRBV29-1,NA,CSVSGGDQPQHF,TGCAGCGTTTCAGGTGGGGATCAGCCCCAGCATTTT
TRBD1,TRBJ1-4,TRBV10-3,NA,CAISDRGGNEKLFF,TGTGCCATCAGTGACAGGGGGGGAAATGAAAAACTGTTTTTT
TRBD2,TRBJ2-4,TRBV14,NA,CASSQEGGAVSKNIQYF,TGTGCCAGCAGCCAAGAGGGAGGGGCTGTCTCCAAAAACATTCAGTACTTC
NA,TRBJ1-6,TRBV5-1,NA,CASSLVPGYSPLHF,TGCGCCAGCAGCTTGGTTCCCGGTTATTCACCCCTCCACTTT
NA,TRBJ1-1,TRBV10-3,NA,CAINRGGENTEAFF,TGTGCCATCAATCGGGGGGGTGAGAACACTGAAGCTTTCTTT
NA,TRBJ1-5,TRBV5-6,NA,CASSFSQTNQPQHF,TGTGCCAGCAGCTTTAGCCAGACTAATCAGCCCCAGCATTTT
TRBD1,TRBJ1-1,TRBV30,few,CAWSGQGGKAFF,TGTGCCTGGAGTGGACAGGGGGGGAAAGCTTTCTTT
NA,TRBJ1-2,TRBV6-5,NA,CASGSVSPSGYGYTF,TGTGCCAGCGGGTCCGTATCCCCCTCAGGCTATGGCTACACCTTC
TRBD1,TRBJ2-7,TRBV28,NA,CASSLPRTGGFYEQYF,TGTGCCAGCAGTTTACCTAGGACAGGGGGTTTCTACGAGCAGTACTTC
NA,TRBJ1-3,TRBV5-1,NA,CASSKDGGNTIYF,TGCGCCAGCAGCAAGGACGGTGGAAACACCATATATTTT
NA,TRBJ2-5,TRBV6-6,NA,CASSYSSETQYF,TGTGCCAGCAGTTACTCGTCAGAGACCCAGTACTTC
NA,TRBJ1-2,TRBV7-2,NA,CASSPTGGARYGYTF,TGTGCCAGCAGCCCCACCGGGGGAGCTCGCTATGGCTACACCTTC
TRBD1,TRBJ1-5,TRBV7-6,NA,CASSLGQGAYQPQHF,TGTGCCAGCAGCTTAGGGCAGGGGGCTTATCAGCCCCAGCATTTT
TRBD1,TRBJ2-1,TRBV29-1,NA,CSVLTGTGIDGQFF,TGCAGCGTTTTGACCGGGACAGGGATCGATGGGCAGTTCTTC
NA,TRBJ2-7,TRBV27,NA,CASSLVWSYEQYF,TGTGCCAGCAGTTTAGTGTGGTCGTACGAGCAGTACTTC
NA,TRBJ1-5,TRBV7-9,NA,CASSLAGGQPQHF,TGTGCCAGCAGCTTAGCAGGGGGTCAGCCCCAGCATTTT